A single sample is the source of the 29 T cell receptor beta chains below, sequenced in a study of blood T cell repertoires in COVID-19. Sequencing was performed with immunoSEQ multiplex PCR; in TCRdb, only in-frame clones are kept and a portion is missing. The table shows approximately 130,000 clones, with almost 85% occurring only once. Sequencing was carried out using peripheral blood. These TCRs come from a human donor in a cohort sampled during active COVID-19.

This chain connects TRBV7-9 to TRBJ1-2, with D hard to call. The ends were cut back, 5 bases at V and 8 bases at J, with 12 bases in the middle. The CDR3 spans 12 residues. CDR1 and CDR2 from the germline V gene are SEHNR and FQNEAQ (reference sequence). The CDR3 sequence is CASSNHRDGYTF. The CDR3 DNA reads TGTGCCAGCAGCAACCACAGAGACGGCTACACCTTC.

With respect to this clone: At one end the junction does not follow the germline gene, possibly because of a read error. The chain links TRBV4-1 to TRBJ2-3; 9 nucleotides align to TRBD2. CDR1 and CDR2 from the germline V gene are MGHRA and YSYEKL. The CDR3 runs to 17 residues. The CDR3 nucleotides are TGCGCCAGCAGCCAAGATGCCCTAGCGGGGTTGGGATATACGCAGTTTTTT. Amino acids: CASSQDALAGLGYTQFF.

J is TRBJ1-1 and V is TRBV11-2, with D hard to call. CDR1 and CDR2 from the germline V gene are SGHAT and FQNNGV. The CDR3 consists of 19 residues. Between the trimmed V and J ends, which lost 0 bases and 0 bases, there was a span of 20 bases. DNA for the CDR3: TGTGCCAGCAGCTTAGATCACCGGCGGAGAGATATCATGAACACTGAAGCTTTCTTT. It encodes CASSLDHRRRDIMNTEAFF.

This chain links TRBV9 with TRBJ2-3; 8 bases fit TRBD2. J gave up 6 bases and V 0 bases, and 9 bases lay outside the gene matches. The CDR3 runs 16 residues. The germline CDR1 and CDR2 sequences are SGDLS and YYNGEE. CDR3 nucleotide sequence: TGTGCCAGCAGCGTAGGCGGGGGGCTCCCTGGGGATACGCAGTATTTT. Protein: CASSVGGGLPGDTQYF.

The V gene is TRBV6-2 or TRBV6-3, the J gene TRBJ1-3, with D possibly being TRBD1 (6 bases). The length of the CDR3 is 15 residues. Trimming shortened V by 5 bases and J by 1 base, and 12 bases separated the two germline ends. Germline loops: CDR1 MNHEY, CDR2 SVGEGT. CDR3 region: CASSGTKPSGNTIYF. The CDR3 nucleotides read TGTGCCAGCAGTGGGACAAAGCCATCTGGAAACACCATATATTTT.

The chain carries TRBV27 and TRBJ2-1, with D maybe TRBD1 (6 bases). The germline V and J ends were trimmed by 5 bases and 11 bases, with 16 bases remaining between them. Germline V gene sequence: CDR1 MNHEY, CDR2 SMNVEV (reference sequence). The CDR3 has 13 residues. CDR3 bases: TGTGCCAGCAGTGTTTTCCGGGACATGAAGCAGTTCTTC. This gives the protein CASSVFRDMKQFF.

The chain carries TRBV19 and TRBJ2-5, with 10 bases fitting TRBD2. Germline values: CDR1 LNHDA, CDR2 SQIVND (reference sequence). The CDR3 spans 17 residues. The junction had 9 bases not matched to a gene; V was cut back by 4 bases and J by 1 base. The CDR3: CASSKSSGGSVQETQYF. CDR3 in DNA: TGTGCCAGTAGTAAATCTAGCGGGGGATCGGTCCAAGAGACCCAGTACTTC.

The genes are TRBV4-1 and TRBJ1-1, with D unresolved. The ends were cut back, 4 bases at V and 11 bases at J, with 17 bases in the middle. The CDR3 spans 13 residues. Germline V gene data show CDR1 as MGHRA and CDR2 as YSYEKL. CDR3 amino acids: CASSPEGRTWAFF. The CDR3 nucleotides are TGCGCCAGCAGCCCCGAAGGACGGACTTGGGCTTTCTTT.

The chain links TRBV6-4 to TRBJ2-7; tentative D call: TRBD2 (7 bases). V gave up 2 bases and J gave up 0 bases, with 8 bases separating them. Germline V gives CDR1 MRHNA, CDR2 SNTAGT. This CDR3 comprises 14 residues. The CDR3 sequence: CASSDRGGSYEQYF. The CDR3 region has the DNA TGTGCCAGCAGTGACAGGGGGGGCTCCTACGAGCAGTACTTC.

The chain links TRBV19 to TRBJ2-6, with 7 bases fitting TRBD1. The trim removed 3 bases at V and 0 bases at J, leaving 5 bases unmatched. Germline CDR1 LNHDA, CDR2 SQIVND (reference sequence). This CDR3 is 17 amino acids long. CDR3 amino acids: CASSITGASSGANVLTF. In DNA form, the CDR3 reads TGTGCCAGTAGTATCACAGGGGCCAGCTCTGGGGCCAACGTCCTGACTTTC. Full variable domain (remainder filled in from reference TRBV19 and TRBJ2-6): DGGITQSPKYLFRKEGQNVTLSCEQNLNHDAMYWYRQDPGQGLRLIYYSQIVNDFQKGDIAEGYSVSREKKESFPLTVTSAQKNPTAFYLCASSITGASSGANVLTFGAGSRLTVL.

The rearrangement uses TRBV3-1 (or the pseudogene TRBV3-2) and TRBJ1-1, with D possibly TRBD1 on 6 matching bases. CDR1 and CDR2 from the germline V gene are LGHDT and YNNKEL (reference sequence). The V gene lost 2 bases and the J gene lost 3 bases, with 16 bases spanning the gap. The CDR3 is 16 residues long. The CDR3 loop reads CASSQTGYVYDTEAFF. The CDR3 DNA sequence: TGTGCCAGCAGCCAAACAGGGTATGTATACGACACTGAAGCTTTCTTT.

The J gene is TRBJ1-1, the V gene TRBV5-1; a weak D match, TRBD1 (6 bases). Trimming took 0 bases from V and 1 from J, leaving 13 bases between them. The CDR3 extends over 16 amino acids. Germline-derived CDR1 and CDR2 are SGHRS and YFSETQ. DNA for the CDR3: TGCGCCAGCAGCTTGGGCGGGGGCTGGTCGAACACTGAAGCTTTCTTT. Translated: CASSLGGGWSNTEAFF.

This chain connects TRBV4-1 to TRBJ2-2; 15 bases align to TRBD2. The CDR3 runs to 19 residues. CDR1 and CDR2 from the germline V gene are MGHRA and YSYEKL. Unmatched junction bases numbered 7, after V lost 4 bases and J lost 1 base. The CDR3 spells CASSPPPGLAGGNTGELFF. As DNA, the CDR3 is TGCGCCAGCAGCCCCCCTCCGGGACTAGCGGGGGGGAACACCGGGGAGCTGTTTTTT.

V is TRBV7-2 and J is TRBJ1-2, with D unresolved. CDR1 and CDR2 from the germline V gene are SGHTA and FQGNSA. V gave up 6 bases and J gave up 7 bases, with 21 bases separating them. There are 15 residues in the CDR3. CDR3 DNA sequence: TGTGCCAGCAGAGTCCGCCGGGCGGGAACTGGTGGCTACACCTTC. Translation gives CASRVRRAGTGGYTF.

The chain combines TRBV6-1 with TRBJ2-7, with D possibly TRBD2 on 5 matching bases. The CDR3 has 16 residues. Per the germline V gene, CDR1 is MNHNS and CDR2 is SASEGT. Trimming left V 4 bases short and J 3 bases short, with 19 bases between. The CDR3 here is CASSGAEPRGYYEQYF. In DNA, the CDR3 is TGTGCCAGCAGTGGAGCCGAGCCCCGAGGGTACTACGAGCAGTACTTC.

This chain uses TRBV5-4 with TRBJ2-7, with 7 positions matching TRBD1. The CDR3 totals 15 residues. CDR1 and CDR2 from the germline V gene are SGHNT and YYREEE (reference sequence). Trimming at V came to 0 bases and at J to 1 base, leaving 4 bases not matched to a gene. CDR3 DNA sequence: TGTGCCAGCAGCTTGGATCGGGACAGATCCTACGAGCAGTACTTC. Its translation: CASSLDRDRSYEQYF.

The chain employs TRBV5-1 and TRBJ1-2; no definite D call. CDR3 size: 14 residues. The germline CDR1 and CDR2 sequences are SGHRS and YFSETQ. Trimming took 4 bases from V and 7 from J, leaving 17 bases between them. As DNA, the CDR3 is TGCGCCAGCAGCCCTCCCACGCCCGGTGGTGGCTACACCTTC. It encodes CASSPPTPGGGYTF.

This chain links TRBV7-9 with TRBJ1-2; D not resolved. Trimming took off 3 bases at V and 0 bases at J, with 20 bases between the two ends. This CDR3 is 18 amino acids long. Per the germline V gene, CDR1 is SEHNR and CDR2 is FQNEAQ (reference sequence). The CDR3 nucleotides read TGTGCCAGCAGCTTGGGCTTGGACGCCCAGAGGGCTAACTATGGCTACACCTTC. Translation gives CASSLGLDAQRANYGYTF.

This clone was seen a few times. This chain links TRBV27 with TRBJ2-1, with D tentatively TRBD2 (7 bases). V lost 3 bases and J lost 5, with 11 bases in between. Germline CDR1 reads MNHEY; CDR2 reads SMNVEV (reference sequence). The CDR3 sequence is 14 residues long. The CDR3 sequence is CASSFVGGHNEQFF. In DNA, the CDR3 is TGTGCCAGCAGTTTTGTGGGGGGGCACAATGAGCAGTTCTTC.

The J gene is TRBJ1-5, the V gene TRBV10-1; D is uncertain. With 0 bases removed from V and 2 bases from J, the gap between germline ends came to 5 bases. CDR1 and CDR2 (germline): WNHNN, SYGVQD (reference sequence). This CDR3 contains 14 residues. CDR3 bases: TGCGCCAGCAGTGAGTCCCGAGGCAATCAGCCCCAGCATTTT. Amino acids: CASSESRGNQPQHF.

Only one count was recorded for this clone. The V call is TRBV3-1 (or the pseudogene TRBV3-2), the J call TRBJ1-6, with D perhaps matching TRBD1 (6 bases). The germline V and J ends were trimmed by 0 bases and 9 bases, with 18 bases remaining between them. The CDR3 sequence is 17 residues long. The germline V gene encodes CDR1 LGHDT and CDR2 YNNKEL (reference sequence). The CDR3, as DNA: TGTGCCAGCAGCCAAGATTCGGGGGGAGGGGGAATTTCACCCCTCCACTTT. As protein: CASSQDSGGGGISPLHF.

The chain couples TRBV11-3 to TRBJ2-2; no reliable D call. Germline V gene sequence: CDR1 SGHNT, CDR2 YENEEA. Deletions cut 1 base from V and 6 bases from J, with 6 bases between. The CDR3 sequence is 13 residues long. The CDR3 nucleotides are TGTGCCAGCAGCTTAGCCGTTGCCGGGGAGCTGTTTTTT. Protein product: CASSLAVAGELFF.

The chain carries TRBV10-2 and TRBJ2-5, with 10 bases aligning to TRBD1. The germline CDR1 and CDR2 sequences are WSHSY and SAAADI. The trim removed 7 bases at V and 5 bases at J, leaving 7 bases unmatched. The CDR3 totals 14 residues. CDR3 bases: TGCGCCAGCACTAGACAGGGGGCTGATGAGACCCAGTACTTC. It translates to CASTRQGADETQYF.

The V gene is TRBV30, the J gene TRBJ2-2; D possibly corresponds to TRBD1 (5 bases). V was shortened by 7 bases and J by 6 bases, with 15 bases between the two germline ends. CDR3 length: 13 residues. Germline V gene sequence: CDR1 GTSNPN, CDR2 SVGIG (reference sequence). In DNA form, the CDR3 reads TGTGCCTTAGACAGTAGGGGCCCCGGGGAGCTGTTTTTT. It specifies CALDSRGPGELFF.

The chain has TRBV19 and TRBJ2-3; D may be TRBD2 (6 bases). The germline gives CDR1 LNHDA, CDR2 SQIVND (reference sequence). V was cut by 1 base and J by 2 bases, with 10 bases left in between. The CDR3 runs to 15 residues. DNA for the CDR3: TGTGCCAGTAGTATAGCGGCGGGGCCCACAGATACGCAGTATTTT. Encoded protein: CASSIAAGPTDTQYF.

The rearrangement uses TRBV10-3 and TRBJ2-7; D may be TRBD2 (7 bases). In germline, CDR1 is ENHRY, CDR2 SYGVKD. The V end was cut by 2 bases, the J end by 6 bases, with 8 bases between. The CDR3 sequence is 12 residues long. For the CDR3, the DNA is TGTGCCATCAGTGAGAGGGGGGGCGAGCAGTACTTC. Protein sequence: CAISERGGEQYF.

The rearrangement uses TRBV27 and TRBJ2-7; no firm D call. V was cut by 1 base and J by 0 bases, with 13 bases left in between. From germline, CDR1 is MNHEY and CDR2 SMNVEV (reference sequence). The CDR3 loop spans 16 amino acids. The chain's CDR3 is CASSLYAPQSSYEQYF. For the CDR3, the DNA is TGTGCCAGCAGTTTATATGCCCCACAGAGCTCCTACGAGCAGTACTTC.

The rearrangement uses TRBV5-6 and TRBJ1-2; D may be TRBD1 (6 bases). Per germline, CDR1 SGHDT and CDR2 YYEEEE. The CDR3 runs to 15 residues. Trimming removed 5 bases at V and 1 base at J, with 15 bases between. CDR3 coding DNA: TGTGCCAGCAGACCGACGGGACACAATAACTATGGCTACACCTTC. This gives the protein CASRPTGHNNYGYTF.

This clone was seen a single time. The chain links TRBV15 to TRBJ2-3, with a possible D match to TRBD1 (7 bases). With 1 base removed from V and 6 bases from J, the gap between germline ends came to 23 bases. The V gene's germline CDR1 is LNHNV and CDR2 YYDKDF (reference sequence). This CDR3 has 18 amino acids. CDR3 loop: CATSRGLQEGALLDTQYF. CDR3 in DNA: TGTGCCACCAGCAGAGGATTACAGGAGGGGGCGTTACTTGATACGCAGTATTTT.